Below, 30 T cell receptor beta chains from the same sample are listed, as sequenced in a study of control samples from healthy donors and cancer patients. TCRdb keeps only in-frame clones here, not all; method: immunoSEQ multiplex PCR. The profile shows 40,000 to 65,000 clones, roughly nine tenths of them singletons. The sequenced sample was PBMCs. These TCRs come from a man between 60 and 70 years old with head and neck cancer.

The CDR3 loop is CAWSGGAAGRAFF. Written as DNA, the CDR3 is TGTGCCTGGAGTGGGGGCGCTGCCGGGCGGGCTTTCTTT. The chain carries TRBV30 and TRBJ1-1; possible D gene TRBD1, 5 bases. The V gene's germline CDR1 is GTSNPN and CDR2 SVGIG (reference sequence). The germline V and J ends were trimmed by 1 base and 11 bases, with 17 bases remaining between them. CDR3 length: 13 residues.

The chain combines TRBV6-5 with TRBJ2-2; no firm D call. The CDR3 is 14 residues long. Between the trimmed V and J ends, which lost 6 bases and 0 bases, there was a span of 8 bases. Germline assignment: CDR1 MNHEY and CDR2 SVGAGI. CDR3 in DNA: TGTGCCAGCAGGGGGAACGCGAACACCGGGGAGCTGTTTTTT. Amino acid sequence: CASRGNANTGELFF.

The gene calls are TRBV19 and TRBJ2-2; tentative D call: TRBD2 (6 bases). Per germline, CDR1 LNHDA and CDR2 SQIVND (reference sequence). Trimming cost V 7 bases and J 5 bases, with 17 bases left between them. This CDR3 region has 15 residues. The CDR3 loop reads CASTGLFAGTGELFF. CDR3 nucleotide sequence: TGTGCCAGTACTGGGTTGTTTGCGGGGACCGGGGAGCTGTTTTTT.

V gene TRBV5-1 combines with J gene TRBJ1-2; D is unclear. V was pared by 0 bases and J by 4 bases, with 7 bases between. The CDR3 runs to 13 residues. Germline V gives CDR1 SGHRS, CDR2 YFSETQ. Written as DNA, the CDR3 is TGCGCCAGCAGCTTGGAGGCAGTCTATGGCTACACCTTC. Translation gives CASSLEAVYGYTF. The full variable domain, completed using reference TRBV5-1 and TRBJ1-2, is KAGVTQTPRYLIKTRGQQVTLSCSPISGHRSVSWYQQTPGQGLQFLFEYFSETQRNKGNFPGRFSGRQFSNSRSEMNVSTLELGDSALYLCASSLEAVYGYTFGSGTRLTVV.

The rearrangement links TRBV9 to TRBJ2-4; the D is unclear. V lost 8 bases and J 6 bases, leaving 3 bases between the germline ends. The CDR3 consists of 9 residues. The germline V gene has CDR1 SGDLS and CDR2 YYNGEE. CDR3 bases: TGTGCCAGAAGAAACATTCAGTACTTC. Residues: CARRNIQYF.

The chain is built from TRBV5-4 and TRBJ2-5; maybe TRBD1 (6 bases). Trimming removed 2 bases from V and 1 base from J, with 12 bases in between. Germline CDR1 SGHNT, CDR2 YYREEE (reference sequence). The CDR3 length is 15 residues. CDR3 coding DNA: TGTGCCAGCAGCTTAGCCGGGACACGCCAAGAGACCCAGTACTTC. Its translation: CASSLAGTRQETQYF.

The chain recombines TRBV3-1 (or the pseudogene TRBV3-2) with TRBJ1-2, with D possibly matching TRBD1 (6 bases). Trimming removed 4 bases from V and 4 bases from J, with 22 bases in between. Germline V CDR1 and CDR2: LGHDT, YNNKEL (reference sequence). The CDR3 is 17 amino acids. The CDR3 coding sequence is TGTGCCAGCAGCCCTTGGCATTCGGGGGCTGGTTTCTATGGCTACACCTTC. Amino acids: CASSPWHSGAGFYGYTF.

This clone was counted between two and nine times. The chain has TRBV3-1 (or the pseudogene TRBV3-2) and TRBJ2-1; 10 bases agree with TRBD2. V was pared by 1 base and J by 9 bases, with 3 bases of the junction left unmatched. Germline V gene sequence: CDR1 LGHDT, CDR2 YNNKEL (reference sequence). The length of the CDR3 is 14 residues. The CDR3 region has the DNA TGTGCCAGCAGCCAAGCACTAGCGGGGTCTGAGCAGTTCTTC. It yields the protein CASSQALAGSEQFF.

This chain links TRBV7-8 with TRBJ1-1; D is unresolved. Deletions cut 3 bases from V and 0 bases from J, with 5 bases between. CDR1 is SGHVS, CDR2 FQNEAQ, per germline. This CDR3 has 13 amino acids. DNA of the CDR3: TGTGCCAGCAGCTTCGGATTGAACACTGAAGCTTTCTTT. Amino acid sequence: CASSFGLNTEAFF. Drawing the rest from reference TRBV7-8 and TRBJ1-1, the complete variable domain is GAGVSQSPRYKVAKRGQDVALRCDPISGHVSLFWYQQALGQGPEFLTYFQNEAQLDKSGLPSDRFFAERPEGSVSTLKIQRTQQEDSAVYLCASSFGLNTEAFFGQGTRLTVV.

The CDR3 loop is CAISASTGANEQFF. The CDR3 coding sequence is TGTGCCATCAGTGCCAGTACAGGGGCCAATGAGCAGTTCTTC. The gene calls are TRBV10-3 and TRBJ2-1, with 7 bases fitting TRBD1. Per the germline V gene, CDR1 is ENHRY and CDR2 is SYGVKD. The V gene end was trimmed by 4 bases and the J gene end by 6 bases; junction bases not matched to a gene: 6. The CDR3 has 14 amino acids.

This clone was seen only once. The rearrangement links TRBV5-1 to TRBJ1-1, with 9 bases aligning to TRBD1. The CDR3 is made up of 13 amino acids. V was clipped by 4 bases and J by 8 bases; unmatched bases: 6. Germline V gene data show CDR1 as SGHRS and CDR2 as YFSETQ. The CDR3 region has the DNA TGCGCCAGCAGCGTGGCGGGACAGGGAGAAGCTTTCTTT. Translated: CASSVAGQGEAFF.

The chain couples TRBV29-1 to TRBJ1-2; 9 bases are a match to TRBD1. This CDR3 is built from 14 residues. V trimming: 6 bases; J trimming: 2 bases; junction bases outside the gene matches: 7. Looked up from germline, CDR1 is SQVTM and CDR2 is ANQGSEA. CDR3 sequence: CSVGSGTGNYGYTF. The CDR3 DNA sequence: TGCAGCGTCGGAAGCGGGACAGGGAACTATGGCTACACCTTC.

The chain links TRBV2 to TRBJ1-2, with a tentative D call TRBD1 (6 bases). Germline V lookup: CDR1 SNHLY, CDR2 FYNNEI. This CDR3 region has 15 residues. V lost 5 bases, J lost 3 bases, and 16 bases lay in between. This CDR3 reads CASSYTQQGYYGYTF. DNA for the CDR3: TGTGCCAGCAGTTACACCCAACAGGGATACTATGGCTACACCTTC.

The V and J genes are TRBV19 and TRBJ1-5, with D unclear. With 5 bases removed from V and 4 bases from J, the gap between germline ends came to 12 bases. The CDR3 contains 14 residues. The V gene's germline CDR1 is LNHDA and CDR2 SQIVND (reference sequence). The CDR3 bases are TGTGCCAGTAGTTTGGCAGTCGCAAATCAGCCCCAGCATTTT. Residues: CASSLAVANQPQHF. Using reference TRBV19 and TRBJ1-5 for the parts outside the CDR3, the full variable domain is DGGITQSPKYLFRKEGQNVTLSCEQNLNHDAMYWYRQDPGQGLRLIYYSQIVNDFQKGDIAEGYSVSREKKESFPLTVTSAQKNPTAFYLCASSLAVANQPQHFGDGTRLSIL.

This CDR3 is CASRPRSGGSYNEQFF. CDR3 DNA sequence: TGTGCCAGTAGGCCGAGGTCCGGAGGAAGCTACAATGAGCAGTTCTTC. V gene TRBV19 combines with J gene TRBJ2-1; D possibly corresponds to TRBD2 (5 bases). V was trimmed by 6 bases and J by 3 bases, leaving 18 bases between them. The CDR3 is 16 residues long. The germline V gene encodes CDR1 LNHDA and CDR2 SQIVND (reference sequence). Combining the CDR3 with reference TRBV19 and TRBJ2-1 gives the whole variable domain DGGITQSPKYLFRKEGQNVTLSCEQNLNHDAMYWYRQDPGQGLRLIYYSQIVNDFQKGDIAEGYSVSREKKESFPLTVTSAQKNPTAFYLCASRPRSGGSYNEQFFGPGTRLTVL.

This sequence joins TRBV5-5 and TRBJ1-3, with D uncertain. The V and J ends lost 0 bases and 0 bases respectively, with 10 bases between them. CDR3 length: 16 residues. In germline, CDR1 is SGHKS, CDR2 YYEKEE (reference sequence). The CDR3 sequence: CASSLVSRASGNTIYF. The CDR3 coding sequence is TGTGCCAGCAGCTTGGTGTCCCGCGCCTCTGGAAACACCATATATTTT.

The chain combines TRBV4-3 with TRBJ1-4, with 9 nucleotides matching TRBD1. The germline gives CDR1 LGHNA, CDR2 YSLEER. J was trimmed by 7 bases and V by 3 bases; bases with no gene match: 6. This CDR3 contains 15 residues. CDR3 sequence reads: CASSQGGTGFEKLFF. For the CDR3, the DNA is TGCGCCAGCAGCCAGGGGGGGACAGGGTTTGAAAAACTGTTTTTT.

The CDR3 nucleotides read TGTGCCAGCAGCTCCCATGAGGGGAGAGCCTACAATGAGCAGTTCTTC. It translates to CASSSHEGRAYNEQFF. V is TRBV7-3 and J is TRBJ2-1; D may match TRBD1 or TRBD2 (5 bases each). The CDR3 extends over 16 amino acids. Germline assignment: CDR1 SGHTA and CDR2 FQGTGA. V was clipped by 4 bases and J by 2 bases, with 15 bases between them.

V and J are TRBV28 and TRBJ2-7; D may be TRBD1 or TRBD2 (5 bases each). Trimming cost V 5 bases and J 3 bases, with 14 bases left between them. From germline, CDR1 is MDHEN and CDR2 SYDVKM. This CDR3 has 14 amino acids. CDR3 sequence (DNA): TGTGCCAGCAGTGTGGGGCAGCGGTACTACGAGCAGTACTTC. This translates into CASSVGQRYYEQYF.

The chain has TRBV29-1 and TRBJ2-3, with D perhaps assigned TRBD1 or TRBD2 (6 bases each). This CDR3 is built from 13 residues. Germline V gene sequence: CDR1 SQVTM, CDR2 ANQGSEA. Between the trimmed V and J ends, which lost 4 bases and 5 bases, there was a span of 13 bases. This CDR3 reads CSVAGEGVDTQYF. The DNA for the CDR3 is TGCAGCGTTGCGGGAGAGGGGGTAGATACGCAGTATTTT.

The chain recombines TRBV12-5 with TRBJ1-5, with D possibly being TRBD1 (5 bases). Germline lookup yields CDR1 LGHNT and CDR2 FRNRAP. The CDR3 is made up of 13 amino acids. Trimming took off 7 bases at V and 6 bases at J, with 13 bases between the two ends. In DNA, the CDR3 is TGTGCTAGTGCCCCGGGGGGAGGTCAGCCCCAGCATTTT. Its protein product is CASAPGGGQPQHF.

This chain links TRBV28 with TRBJ2-7; D gene unclear. V dropped 3 bases and J dropped 3 bases, with 9 bases sitting between them. In germline, CDR1 is MDHEN, CDR2 SYDVKM. This CDR3 is 13 amino acids long. The CDR3 is CASSLSLSYEQYF. The DNA of the CDR3 is TGTGCCAGCAGTTTGTCCCTAAGCTACGAGCAGTACTTC.

The rearrangement links TRBV21-1 to TRBJ1-6. TRBV21-1 counts as a pseudogene. The CDR3 spans 12 residues. CDR3 in amino acids: CATPNTGSPLHF. The CDR3 coding sequence is TGTGCCACCCCCAACACGGGTTCACCCCTCCACTTT.

The chain employs TRBV7-6 and TRBJ2-1; TRBD1 agrees at 11 bases. The trim removed 5 bases at V and 7 bases at J, leaving 19 bases unmatched. Germline CDR1 SGHVS, CDR2 FNYEAQ. The CDR3 totals 19 residues. The CDR3 spells CASSPRTQAGTGGLNEQFF. CDR3 in DNA: TGTGCCAGCAGCCCACGAACCCAAGCAGGGACAGGGGGTTTGAATGAGCAGTTCTTC.

V is TRBV28 and J is TRBJ2-7, with D perhaps being TRBD1 or TRBD2 (5 bases each). CDR1 is MDHEN and CDR2 is SYDVKM in the germline V gene. The CDR3 sequence is 14 residues long. The ends were cut back, 4 bases at V and 7 bases at J, with 17 bases in the middle. This CDR3 reads CASSWGTEVREQYF. In nucleotides, the CDR3 is TGTGCCAGCAGTTGGGGGACGGAAGTGCGGGAGCAGTACTTC. Full variable domain (missing parts from reference TRBV28 and TRBJ2-7): DVKVTQSSRYLVKRTGEKVFLECVQDMDHENMFWYRQDPGLGLRLIYFSYDVKMKEKGDIPEGYSVSREKKERFSLILESASTNQTSMYLCASSWGTEVREQYFGPGTRLTVT.

The gene calls are TRBV19 and TRBJ2-2, with TRBD2 matching 11 bases. Per the germline V gene, CDR1 is LNHDA and CDR2 is SQIVND (reference sequence). Trimming took 3 bases from V and 8 from J; bases not matched to a gene: 8. This CDR3 contains 16 residues. CDR3: CASSITGTSGIGELFF. CDR3 in DNA: TGTGCCAGTAGTATTACCGGGACTAGCGGAATAGGGGAGCTGTTTTTT.

V is TRBV6-2 or TRBV6-3 and J is TRBJ1-5, with 7 bases fitting TRBD1. The CDR3 loop spans 16 amino acids. Germline CDR1 and CDR2: MNHEY and SVGEGT. The V and J ends lost 2 bases and 3 bases, in that order; junction bases with no gene match: 7. The CDR3, as DNA: TGTGCCAGCAGTTACGGTCCCGGGACAGACAATCAGCCCCAGCATTTT. Its translation is CASSYGPGTDNQPQHF.

This sequence joins TRBV10-1 and TRBJ1-1; 8 positions match TRBD1. The germline V gene encodes CDR1 WNHNN and CDR2 SYGVQD (reference sequence). This CDR3 is built from 17 residues. With V trimmed by 2 bases and J by 4 bases, 12 bases remained unmatched. This CDR3 is CASSEGAGGAGVTEAFF. The CDR3 DNA reads as TGCGCCAGCAGTGAGGGGGCAGGGGGCGCCGGGGTCACTGAAGCTTTCTTT.

The J gene is TRBJ2-1, the V gene TRBV7-7, with TRBD2 matching over 8 bases. Per germline, CDR1 SSHAT and CDR2 FNYEAQ (reference sequence). Trimming removed 3 bases from V and 5 bases from J; junction bases left unmatched: 6. The CDR3 totals 15 residues. CDR3 sequence: CASSFGLAGNNEQFF. CDR3 in DNA: TGTGCCAGCAGCTTCGGTCTAGCGGGTAACAATGAGCAGTTCTTC.

The chain carries TRBV7-2 and TRBJ2-6, with 7 bases that match TRBD1. The J segment lost 0 bases and the V segment lost 2 bases, leaving 4 bases of the junction unmatched. The CDR3 runs to 17 residues. From germline, CDR1 is SGHTA and CDR2 FQGNSA. The CDR3 DNA sequence: TGTGCCAGCAGCTTAAGGACAGGCGCCTCTGGGGCCAACGTCCTGACTTTC. It specifies CASSLRTGASGANVLTF. Full variable domain (outside the CDR3, taken from reference TRBV7-2 and TRBJ2-6): GAGVSQSPSNKVTEKGKDVELRCDPISGHTALYWYRQSLGQGLEFLIYFQGNSAPDKSGLPSDRFSAERTGGSVSTLTIQRTQQEDSAVYLCASSLRTGASGANVLTFGAGSRLTVL.